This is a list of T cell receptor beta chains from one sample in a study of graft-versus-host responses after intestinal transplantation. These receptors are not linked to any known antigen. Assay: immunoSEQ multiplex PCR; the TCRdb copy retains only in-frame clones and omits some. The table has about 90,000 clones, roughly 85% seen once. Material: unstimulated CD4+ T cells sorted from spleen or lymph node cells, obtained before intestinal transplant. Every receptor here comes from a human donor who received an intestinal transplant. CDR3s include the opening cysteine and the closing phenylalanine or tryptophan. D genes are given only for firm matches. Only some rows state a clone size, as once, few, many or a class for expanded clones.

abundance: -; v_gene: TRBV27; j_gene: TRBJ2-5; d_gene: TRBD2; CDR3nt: TGTGCCAGCAGTTTATTTTCTAGCGGGAGGGGAGGGGAGACCCAGTACTTC; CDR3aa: CASSLFSSGRGGETQYF
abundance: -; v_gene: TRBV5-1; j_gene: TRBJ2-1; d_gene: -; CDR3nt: TGCGCTAGCAGCTGGAGGGCTGGGTTGGGAAGAGACAATGAGCAGTTCTTC; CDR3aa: CASSWRAGLGRDNEQFF
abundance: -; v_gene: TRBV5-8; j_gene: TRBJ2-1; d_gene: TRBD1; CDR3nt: TGTGCCAGCAGCTCCCCGGACAGGGTTTACGGAGGATCGTTCTTC; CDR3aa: CASSSPDRVYGGSFF
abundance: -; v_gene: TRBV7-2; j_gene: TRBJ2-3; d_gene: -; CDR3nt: TGTGCCAGCAGCTTTGGGGGCCCAGATACGCAGTATTTT; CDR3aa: CASSFGGPDTQYF
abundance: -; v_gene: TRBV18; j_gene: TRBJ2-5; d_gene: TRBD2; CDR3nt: TGTGCCAGCTCACCACAGGGAGGGGAGACCCAGTACTTC; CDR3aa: CASSPQGGETQYF
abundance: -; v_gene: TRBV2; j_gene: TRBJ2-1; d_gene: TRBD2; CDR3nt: TGTGCCAGCAGTGTAAATAGCGGGACTTACAATGAGCAGTTCTTC; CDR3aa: CASSVNSGTYNEQFF
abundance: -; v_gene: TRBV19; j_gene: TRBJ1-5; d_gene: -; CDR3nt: TGTGCCAGTAGTATTGGGGGCTTCGGGGCGGCCCAGCATTTT; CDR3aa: CASSIGGFGAAQHF
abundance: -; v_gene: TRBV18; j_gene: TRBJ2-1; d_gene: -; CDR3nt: TGTGCCAGCTCACCGACGACCCGGGTGTACAATGAGCAGTTCTTC; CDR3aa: CASSPTTRVYNEQFF
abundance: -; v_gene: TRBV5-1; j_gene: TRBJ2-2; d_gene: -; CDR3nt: TGCGCCAGCAGCTTGGGAACGGGGTATACTAACACCGGGGAGCTGTTTTTT; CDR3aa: CASSLGTGYTNTGELFF
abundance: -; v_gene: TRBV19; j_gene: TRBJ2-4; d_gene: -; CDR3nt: TGTGCCAGTAGTATCGCGGGGACAGTAGCCAAAAACATTCAGTACTTC; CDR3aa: CASSIAGTVAKNIQYF
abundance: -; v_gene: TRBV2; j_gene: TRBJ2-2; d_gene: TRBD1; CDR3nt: TGTGCCAGCACCCGGGACAGGGAGGGCGGGGAGCTGTTTTTT; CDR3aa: CASTRDREGGELFF
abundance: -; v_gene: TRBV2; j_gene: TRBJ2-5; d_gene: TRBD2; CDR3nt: TGTGCCAGCAGACTCGGACTAGCGGGAGTTGAGACCCAGTACTTC; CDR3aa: CASRLGLAGVETQYF
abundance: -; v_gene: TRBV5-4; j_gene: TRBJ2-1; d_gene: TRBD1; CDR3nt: TGTGCCAGCAGCTCCCCCCCGGGACAGCTTAACAATGAGCAGTTCTTC; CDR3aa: CASSSPPGQLNNEQFF
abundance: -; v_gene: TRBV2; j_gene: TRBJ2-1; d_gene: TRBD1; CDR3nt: TGTGCCAGCAGGACGGACAGGGGAGGCTTCAATGAGCAGTTCTTC; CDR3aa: CASRTDRGGFNEQFF
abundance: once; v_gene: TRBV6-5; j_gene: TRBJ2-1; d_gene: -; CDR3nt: TGTGCCAGCAGAAAGACGGGCTCCTACAATGAGCAGTTCTTC; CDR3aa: CASRKTGSYNEQFF
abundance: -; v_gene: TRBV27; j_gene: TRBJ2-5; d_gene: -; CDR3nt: TGTGCCAGCAGCCCGACAGCCACCCCCAGGACGGGAGAGACCCAGTACTTC; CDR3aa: CASSPTATPRTGETQYF
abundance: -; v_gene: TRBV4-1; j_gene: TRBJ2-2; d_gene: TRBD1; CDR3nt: TGCGCCAGCAGCCTTGACAGGGGGGCCGGGGAGCTGTTTTTT; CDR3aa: CASSLDRGAGELFF
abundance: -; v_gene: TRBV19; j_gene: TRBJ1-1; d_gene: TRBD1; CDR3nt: TGTGCCAGTCAGAGGACAGGAAAAGCTTTCTTT; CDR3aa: CASQRTGKAFF
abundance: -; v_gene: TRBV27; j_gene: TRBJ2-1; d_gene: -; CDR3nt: TGTGCCAGCAGTTTAACCGGGACATATACCTACAATGAGCAGTTCTTC; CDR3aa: CASSLTGTYTYNEQFF
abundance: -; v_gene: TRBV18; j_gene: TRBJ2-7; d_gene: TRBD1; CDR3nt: TGTGCCAGCTCACCACAGGGACAGGCCTCCTACGAGCAGTACTTC; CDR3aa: CASSPQGQASYEQYF
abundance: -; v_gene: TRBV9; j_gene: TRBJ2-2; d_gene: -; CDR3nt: TGTGCCAGCAGCGTAGATGGAGGGGCCGGGGAGCTGTTTTTT; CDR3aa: CASSVDGGAGELFF
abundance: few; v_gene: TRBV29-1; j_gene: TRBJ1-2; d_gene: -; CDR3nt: TGCAGCGTTGAGGTGGGAGGCTATGGCTACACCTTC; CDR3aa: CSVEVGGYGYTF
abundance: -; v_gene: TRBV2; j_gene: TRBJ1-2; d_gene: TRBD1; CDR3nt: TGTGCCAGCACACAGACAGGGAACTATGGCTACACCTTC; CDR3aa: CASTQTGNYGYTF
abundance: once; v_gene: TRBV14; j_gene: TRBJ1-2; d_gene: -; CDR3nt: TGTGCCAGCAGCCGGACAGTCAACTATGGCTACACCTTC; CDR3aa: CASSRTVNYGYTF
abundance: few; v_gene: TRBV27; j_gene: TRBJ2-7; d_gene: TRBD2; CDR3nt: TGTGAGCGGGGGTACGAGCAGTACTTC; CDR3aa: CERGYEQYF
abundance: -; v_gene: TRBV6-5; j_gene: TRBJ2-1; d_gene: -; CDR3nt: TGTGCCAGCAGTTACTACCCCGGGAACTCCTACAATGAGCAGTTCTTC; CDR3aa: CASSYYPGNSYNEQFF
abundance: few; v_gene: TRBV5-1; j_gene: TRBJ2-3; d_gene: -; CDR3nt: TGCGCCAGCAGCCAGTCAGATACGCAGTATTTT; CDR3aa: CASSQSDTQYF
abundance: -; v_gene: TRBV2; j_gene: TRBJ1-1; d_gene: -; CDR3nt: TGTGCCAGCAGTGTCTACGGGTTGGACACTGAAGCTTTCTTT; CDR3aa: CASSVYGLDTEAFF
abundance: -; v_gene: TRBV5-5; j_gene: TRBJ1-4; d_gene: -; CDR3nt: TGTGCCAGCAGCAGGCGGGCTGTTGGAACTAATGAAAAACTGTTTTTT; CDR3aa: CASSRRAVGTNEKLFF
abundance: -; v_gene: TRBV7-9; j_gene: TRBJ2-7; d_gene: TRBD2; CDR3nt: TGTGCCAGCAGCTTAGGGACTAGCTCCTACGAGCAGTACTTC; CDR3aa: CASSLGTSSYEQYF
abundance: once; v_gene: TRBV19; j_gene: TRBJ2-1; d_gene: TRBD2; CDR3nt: TGTGCCAGTAGCCGATTACGATTAAGTAGCGGGTTTAGTGATGAGCAGTTCTTC; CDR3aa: CASSRLRLSSGFSDEQFF
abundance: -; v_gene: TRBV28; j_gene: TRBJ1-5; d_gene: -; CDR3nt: TGTGCCAGCAGTTTATCACAGTCGCCCCAGCATTTT; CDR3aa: CASSLSQSPQHF
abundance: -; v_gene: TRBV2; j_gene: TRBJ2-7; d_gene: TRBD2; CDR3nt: TGTGCCAGCAGTGTTCTCCTAGCGGGGGGGCCGGGGCAGTACTTC; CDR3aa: CASSVLLAGGPGQYF
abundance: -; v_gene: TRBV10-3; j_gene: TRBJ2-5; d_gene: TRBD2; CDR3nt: TGTGCCATCAGTGAGCAGCGGGGGGGCCAAGAGACCCAGTACTTC; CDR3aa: CAISEQRGGQETQYF
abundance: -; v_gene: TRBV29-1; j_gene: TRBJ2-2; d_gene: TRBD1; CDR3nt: TGCAGCGCCGACAGGGGGAACACCGGGGAGCTGTTTTTT; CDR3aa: CSADRGNTGELFF
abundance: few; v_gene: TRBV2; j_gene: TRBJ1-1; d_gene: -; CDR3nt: TGTGCCAGCAGTGTCGACAGGAGGAACACTGAAGCTTTCTTT; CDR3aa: CASSVDRRNTEAFF
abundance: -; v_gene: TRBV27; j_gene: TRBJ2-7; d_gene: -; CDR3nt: TGTGCCAGCAGTTTGAATGGACAGAACTACGAGCAGTACTTC; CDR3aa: CASSLNGQNYEQYF
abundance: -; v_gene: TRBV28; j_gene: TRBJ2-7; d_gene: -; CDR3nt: TGTGCCAGCAGTTTAGTAAACCTTCGGGCCTACGAGCAGTACTTC; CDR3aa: CASSLVNLRAYEQYF
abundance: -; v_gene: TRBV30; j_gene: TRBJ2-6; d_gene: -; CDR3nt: TGTGCCTGGAGTGTACCGCGGTACTCTGGGGCCAACGTCCTGACTTTC; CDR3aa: CAWSVPRYSGANVLTF
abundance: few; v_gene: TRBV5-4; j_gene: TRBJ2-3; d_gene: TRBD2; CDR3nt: TGTGCCAGCAGCTTATTCCGGGGGGGCACAGATACGCAGTATTTT; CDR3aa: CASSLFRGGTDTQYF
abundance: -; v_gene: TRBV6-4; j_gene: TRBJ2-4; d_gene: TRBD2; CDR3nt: TGTGCCAGCAGGCTCGGGGGGTGCCTAGCCAAAAACATTCAGTACTTC; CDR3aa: CASRLGGCLAKNIQYF
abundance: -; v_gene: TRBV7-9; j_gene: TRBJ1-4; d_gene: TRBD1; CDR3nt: TGTGCCAGCAGCGCTGGACAGGTTGTATATGAAAAACTGTTTTTT; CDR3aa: CASSAGQVVYEKLFF
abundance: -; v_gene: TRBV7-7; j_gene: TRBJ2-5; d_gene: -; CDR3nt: TGTGCTAGCAGTCCAGACTCGCAAGAGACCCAGTACTTC; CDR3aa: CASSPDSQETQYF
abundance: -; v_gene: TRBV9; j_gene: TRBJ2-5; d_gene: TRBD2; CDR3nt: TGTGCCAGCAGCGTGAGCGGGGGGATGTACCAAGAGACCCAGTACTTC; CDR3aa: CASSVSGGMYQETQYF
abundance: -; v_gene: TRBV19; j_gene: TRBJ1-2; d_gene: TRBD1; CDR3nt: TGTGCCAGTGGGCCAGGGGGTAACTATGGCTACACCTTC; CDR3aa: CASGPGGNYGYTF
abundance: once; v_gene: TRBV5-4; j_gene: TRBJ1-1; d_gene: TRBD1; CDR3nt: TGTGCCAGCAGCCGCCTGGACAGGGGGGACACTGAAACTTTCTTT; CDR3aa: CASSRLDRGDTETFF
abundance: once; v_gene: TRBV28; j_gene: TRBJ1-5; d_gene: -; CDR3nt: TGTGCCAGCATATCGGGGACACTATCCCAGCCCCAGCATTTT; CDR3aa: CASISGTLSQPQHF
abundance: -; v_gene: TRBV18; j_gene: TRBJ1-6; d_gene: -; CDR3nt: TGTGCCAGCTCACCAACGGACAGTAATTCACCCCTCCACTTT; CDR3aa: CASSPTDSNSPLHF
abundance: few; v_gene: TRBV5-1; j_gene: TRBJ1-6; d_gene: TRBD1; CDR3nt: TGCGCCAGCAGCTTCGGGACAGCCGAGGGCTCACCCCTCCACTTT; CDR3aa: CASSFGTAEGSPLHF